One T cell receptor beta chain is described in this entry. Its cognate antigen is unknown. This same CDR3 is encoded by further DNA sequences in the sample. The assay was carried out at the deep level. The protocol was immunoSEQ multiplex PCR, while the TCRdb copy is restricted to in-frame clones and leaves out a portion. This table holds millions of clones, 95% found once. Nashville, Tennessee was home to all donors, who were Caucasian adults. CD45RA+ naive and CD45RA-negative memory subsets were separated from CD4+ cells. This sample was included in a study of shared clonotypes between healthy human individuals. General observations from the study: Memory subsets generally showed lower estimated richness than naive subsets.

Per germline, CDR1 LGHNA and CDR2 YSLEER. This CDR3 spans 13 amino acids. Trimming pared 0 bases from V and 5 bases from J, leaving 7 bases between. The source material was naive CD4+ T cells sorted from blood. Described subset: CD45RA+ positively selected. The rearrangement links TRBV4-3 to TRBJ1-2; D is uncertain. The clonotype comes from a man aged 18 to 29 in good health. The CDR3 sequence: CASSQDTGYGYTF. DNA of the CDR3: TGCGCCAGCAGCCAAGATACGGGTTATGGCTACACCTTC.